The clone carrying this TCR beta chain has only a few counts. Its antigen is not identified. Constant-region reverse primers amplified full-length variable regions, followed by semi-nested Nested Universal Primer A PCR. In TCRdb, the 5' RACE reads were re-called with MiXCR into one record per CDR3 protein. The data show roughly 45,000 distinct CDR3 sequences, with 22% seen just once and about 3.9% held by the top ten. Germline V lookup: CDR1 SGHVS, CDR2 FQNEAQ. Deletions cut 5 bases from V and 1 base from J, with 5 bases between. The CDR3 spans 12 residues. Tregs were sorted as CD4+CD25+CD127-/low cells. Whole-study findings and limits: In terms of TCR gene usage, tumor memory CD4+ T cells clustered together with blood and lymph node memory CD4+ cells, as well as with lymph node naive CD4+ cells. The larger-cohort validation was restricted to a single TCR beta V-J rearrangement rather than whole repertoires. Tumor-infiltrating Treg TCR alpha and beta sequences overlapped most with tumor naive CD4+ T cells, then blood naive.

The receptor was isolated from a female donor with breast cancer. Sequenced material: Tregs sorted from a lymph node. The chain employs TRBV7-8 and TRBJ2-5; no firm D call. As DNA, the CDR3 is TGTGCCAGCAGCCGGCTCCAAGAGACCCAGTACTTC. It specifies CASSRLQETQYF.